Shown below are 23 T cell receptor beta chains from a single sample sequenced in a study of blood T cell repertoires in COVID-19. Generated by immunoSEQ multiplex PCR, the TCRdb table keeps only in-frame clones and is missing some. The profile shows some 70,000 clones, approximately 80% of them singletons. Sequenced: peripheral blood. These receptors originate from a human donor in a cohort sampled during active COVID-19.

The chain employs TRBV4-2 and TRBJ2-1, with D perhaps TRBD1 (5 bases). The CDR3 has 16 residues. V was cut by 1 base and J by 0 bases, with 10 bases left in between. Per the germline V gene, CDR1 is LGHNA and CDR2 is YNFKEQ. DNA of the CDR3: TGTGCCAGCAGCCAAGGGGGCAGGGTCTCCTACAATGAGCAGTTCTTC. Protein: CASSQGGRVSYNEQFF.

This clone was counted a few times. The same CDR3 also results from other DNA sequences found in this sample. CDR3 nucleotide sequence: TGTGCCAGCAGCGGACAGGGCGCCTACGAGCAGTACTTC. Amino acids: CASSGQGAYEQYF. This chain connects TRBV9 to TRBJ2-7; 7 bases align to TRBD1. The junction had 2 bases not matched to a gene; V was cut back by 3 bases and J by 2 bases. This CDR3 region has 13 residues. CDR1 SGDLS and CDR2 YYNGEE come from the germline V gene.

The chain joins TRBV27 to TRBJ1-6; D may be TRBD1 (6 bases). The germline V and J ends were trimmed by 5 bases and 10 bases, with 15 bases remaining between them. The germline CDR1 and CDR2 sequences are MNHEY and SMNVEV (reference sequence). There are 14 residues in the CDR3. The chain's CDR3 is CASSPIGGGSPLHF. For the CDR3, the DNA is TGTGCCAGCAGTCCGATAGGGGGGGGATCACCCCTCCACTTT.

The rearrangement uses TRBV11-3 and TRBJ2-1, with 8 bases aligning to TRBD2. Per the germline V gene, CDR1 is SGHNT and CDR2 is YENEEA. The length of the CDR3 is 17 residues. The junction had 9 bases not matched to a gene; V was cut back by 4 bases and J by 1 base. The CDR3 nucleotides are TGTGCCAGCAGCTCCCCCCGGGGGGGGAGGTCCTACAATGAGCAGTTCTTC. The encoded protein is CASSSPRGGRSYNEQFF.

The chain recombines TRBV27 with TRBJ1-6, with unresolved D. Trimming removed 8 bases at V and 4 bases at J, with 15 bases between. Germline CDR1 reads MNHEY; CDR2 reads SMNVEV (reference sequence). The CDR3 is 15 amino acids. The CDR3 region is CASSPVGLYNSPLHF. CDR3 sequence (DNA): TGTGCCAGCTCCCCCGTTGGCCTTTATAATTCACCCCTCCACTTT.

The chain uses TRBV7-3 and TRBJ2-3; 7 positions agree with TRBD2. The germline CDR1 and CDR2 sequences are SGHTA and FQGTGA. The CDR3 is 16 residues long. The V segment lost 2 bases and the J segment 1 base; nucleotides outside the gene matches: 6. The CDR3 DNA sequence: TGTGCCAGCAGCTTATTCGGCGGGAGCGGCACAGATACGCAGTATTTT. Protein sequence: CASSLFGGSGTDTQYF.

DNA of the CDR3: TGTGCCAGCAGTGTACGACAGGATAACTATGGCTACACCTTC. Protein sequence: CASSVRQDNYGYTF. V gene TRBV2 combines with J gene TRBJ1-2, with D perhaps TRBD1 (6 bases). V was pared by 4 bases and J by 1 base, with 10 bases between. CDR3 length equals 14 residues. Per the germline V gene, CDR1 is SNHLY and CDR2 is FYNNEI. Complete variable domain (other parts from reference TRBV2 and TRBJ1-2): EPEVTQTPSHQVTQMGQEVILRCVPISNHLYFYWYRQILGQKVEFLVSFYNNEISEKSEIFDDQFSVERPDGSNFTLKIRSTKLEDSAMYFCASSVRQDNYGYTFGSGTRLTVV.

The chain is built from TRBV12-5 and TRBJ2-3; 12 bases map to TRBD1. CDR1 LGHNT and CDR2 FRNRAP come from the germline V gene. The CDR3 length is 17 residues. The V segment lost 5 bases and the J segment 4 bases; nucleotides outside the gene matches: 10. CDR3 nucleotide sequence: TGTGCTAGTGGTCCGGGACAGGGGGCCTCTCTTCCAGATACGCAGTATTTT. This codes for CASGPGQGASLPDTQYF. Using reference TRBV12-5 and TRBJ2-3 for the parts outside the CDR3, the full variable domain is DARVTQTPRHKVTEMGQEVTMRCQPILGHNTVFWYRQTMMQGLELLAYFRNRAPLDDSGMPKDRFSAEMPDATLATLKIQPSEPRDSAVYFCASGPGQGASLPDTQYFGPGTRLTVL.

The sample holds one count of this clone. This rearrangement joins TRBV5-1 to TRBJ1-2, with 9 bases matching TRBD1. Germline V lookup: CDR1 SGHRS, CDR2 YFSETQ. The CDR3 contains 15 residues. Trimming took 0 bases from V and 4 from J; bases not matched to a gene: 4. The CDR3: CASSLGGTGPYGYTF. DNA of the CDR3: TGCGCCAGCAGCTTGGGCGGGACAGGGCCCTATGGCTACACCTTC.

Comments on this clone: One end of the junction varies from germline; a read error may be responsible. The rearrangement links TRBV7-9 to TRBJ2-3; D is uncertain. CDR1 is SEHNR, CDR2 FQNEAQ, per germline (reference sequence). The CDR3 contains 12 residues. The CDR3, as DNA: TGTGCCAGCACCTTAAAATCGGATACGCAGTATTTT. Amino acid sequence: CASTLKSDTQYF.

This clone was found once. The chain employs TRBV6-2 or TRBV6-3 and TRBJ2-1, with 7 bases that match TRBD1. This CDR3 is built from 16 residues. The germline V gene has CDR1 MNHEY and CDR2 SVGEGT. Germline trimming cut 0 bases from V and 1 base from J; bases unmatched to any gene: 3. The CDR3 DNA follows: TGTGCCAGCAGTTACTCGAGCAGGGGGTCCTACAATGAGCAGTTCTTC. The encoded protein is CASSYSSRGSYNEQFF.

This clone was recorded many times. The chain employs TRBV4-2 and TRBJ2-5; 12 bases agree with TRBD2. Per germline, CDR1 LGHNA and CDR2 YNFKEQ. This CDR3 contains 16 residues. V lost 4 bases to trimming and J lost 1 base; unmatched junction nucleotides: 4. In DNA, the CDR3 is TGTGCCAGCAGCCGCGGGACTAGCGGGTTCCAAGAGACCCAGTACTTC. Translating it yields CASSRGTSGFQETQYF.

This clone was counted between two and nine times. This rearrangement joins TRBV3-1 (or the pseudogene TRBV3-2) to TRBJ1-1; TRBD1 might be the D (5 bases). CDR1 is LGHDT and CDR2 is YNNKEL in the germline V gene (reference sequence). The CDR3 is 13 residues long. V lost 0 bases and J lost 11, with 13 bases in between. In nucleotides, the CDR3 is TGTGCCAGCAGCCAAGATCCCAGGGAAGGGGCTTTCTTT. It yields the protein CASSQDPREGAFF.

V gene TRBV14 combines with J gene TRBJ1-3, with no clear D. Looked up from germline, CDR1 is SGHDN and CDR2 is FVKESK. The CDR3 has 15 amino acids. The V and J ends lost 0 bases and 2 bases respectively, with 8 bases between them. CDR3 amino acids: CASSQEIVAGNTIYF. DNA of the CDR3: TGTGCCAGCAGCCAAGAGATAGTCGCTGGAAACACCATATATTTT. Variable domain in full (rest from reference TRBV14 and TRBJ1-3): EAGVTQFPSHSVIEKGQTVTLRCDPISGHDNLYWYRRVMGKEIKFLLHFVKESKQDESGMPNNRFLAERTGGTYSTLKVQPAELEDSGVYFCASSQEIVAGNTIYFGEGSWLTVV.

The chain couples TRBV29-1 to TRBJ2-5, with 9 bases identical to TRBD1. The CDR3 totals 16 residues. Germline V CDR1 and CDR2: SQVTM, ANQGSEA. The trim removed 3 bases at V and 5 bases at J, leaving 13 bases unmatched. CDR3 bases: TGCAGCGTTGATGCTAGGGAACAGGGGGCGCAGGAGACCCAGTACTTC. Translated, it gives CSVDAREQGAQETQYF.

A few counts support this clone. The chain is built from TRBV18 and TRBJ2-7; 9 positions agree with TRBD2. The CDR3 runs to 15 residues. The J segment lost 6 bases and the V segment lost 2 bases, leaving 8 bases of the junction unmatched. The germline V gene has CDR1 KGHSH and CDR2 LQKENI. The CDR3 region has the DNA TGTGCCAGCTCACCAGGGCTAGCGGGGACCCGCGAGCAGTACGTC. This translates into CASSPGLAGTREQYV.

The gene calls are TRBV29-1 and TRBJ2-7; the D is unclear. The CDR3 is made up of 11 amino acids. V lost 7 bases and J lost 1, with 8 bases in between. The germline CDR1 and CDR2 sequences are SQVTM and ANQGSEA. The CDR3 DNA reads TGCAGCGCCAGGCTATCCTACGAGCAGTACTTC. This sequence encodes CSARLSYEQYF.

This clone occurred once. The chain joins TRBV6-2 or TRBV6-3 to TRBJ2-7, with D possibly matching TRBD2 (6 bases). This CDR3 is built from 14 residues. Deletions cut 0 bases from V and 7 bases from J, with 13 bases between. Per germline, CDR1 MNHEY and CDR2 SVGEGT. CDR3 DNA sequence: TGTGCCAGCAGTTACTCGAGAGGCGGGGTAGAGCAGTACGTC. Translating gives CASSYSRGGVEQYV.

The J gene is TRBJ1-4, the V gene TRBV30; D is possibly TRBD1 (5 bases). The V end was cut by 5 bases, the J end by 3 bases, with 13 bases between. CDR1 and CDR2 (germline): GTSNPN, SVGIG (reference sequence). This CDR3 contains 14 residues. The CDR3: CAWDEGLPNEKLFF. The CDR3 DNA follows: TGTGCCTGGGATGAGGGACTGCCTAATGAAAAACTGTTTTTT.

V usage is TRBV7-3 and J usage is TRBJ2-6, with D perhaps matching TRBD2 (6 bases). Germline V gene sequence: CDR1 SGHTA, CDR2 FQGTGA. V lost 5 bases and J 3 bases, leaving 11 bases between the germline ends. This CDR3 has 15 amino acids. The CDR3 here is CASSQEGIGANVLTF. CDR3 nucleotide sequence: TGTGCCAGCAGCCAGGAGGGTATTGGGGCCAACGTCCTGACTTTC.

The chain has TRBV7-2 and TRBJ1-5, with D possibly matching TRBD1 (6 bases). Germline V gene lookup returns CDR1 SGHTA and CDR2 FQGNSA. The length of the CDR3 is 14 residues. The ends were cut back, 4 bases at V and 2 bases at J, with 9 bases in the middle. CDR3 bases: TGTGCCAGCAGCTCCAACAGGGGCAATCAGCCCCAGCATTTT. Its translation is CASSSNRGNQPQHF.

The chain carries TRBV12-3 or TRBV12-4 and TRBJ2-7; no clear D. Trimming stripped 4 bases from V and 4 bases from J, with 11 bases between. The CDR3 length is 13 residues. CDR3 bases: TGTGCCAGCAGTTCGGCTAGTGGATACGAGCAGTACTTC. Protein product: CASSSASGYEQYF.

This sequence joins TRBV19 and TRBJ2-2; perhaps TRBD2 as D (7 bases). The ends were cut back, 5 bases at V and 6 bases at J, with 16 bases in the middle. The CDR3 runs to 15 residues. In germline, CDR1 is LNHDA, CDR2 SQIVND (reference sequence). CDR3 in DNA: TGTGCCAGTAGTCGGGGGGCAGGGCCCCCCGGGGAGCTGTTTTTT. It translates to CASSRGAGPPGELFF.